The 29 T cell receptor beta chains below all came from one sample that was sequenced in a study of shared clonotypes between healthy human individuals. Naive CD8 cells were CD45RO-negative, positively selected for CCR7, excluding terminally differentiated effector memory CD45RA+ cells. TCRdb's copy holds only in-frame clones and misses some; the assay was immunoSEQ multiplex PCR. The sample has about 2.1 million clones; approximately 94% are singletons. The sample was naive CD8+ T cells from PBMCs. These receptors were collected from a man aged 18 to 35 in good health. Some clones in this sample may be carry-over from other donors' samples.

This clone came up once. The chain couples TRBV27 to TRBJ1-1; D may be TRBD1 (6 bases). Germline CDR1 and CDR2: MNHEY and SMNVEV (reference sequence). Trimming stripped 3 bases from V and 0 bases from J, with 20 bases between. The length of the CDR3 is 18 residues. CDR3 nucleotide sequence: TGTGCCAGCAGTTTTCTGGGACAAATTCCATCAATGAACACTGAAGCTTTCTTT. This gives the protein CASSFLGQIPSMNTEAFF.

V usage is TRBV7-9 and J usage is TRBJ1-2; 7 bases match TRBD1. The ends lost 5 bases at V and 8 bases at J; junction bases unmatched: 8. CDR3 length equals 13 residues. Germline V gives CDR1 SEHNR, CDR2 FQNEAQ (reference sequence). For the CDR3, the DNA is TGTGCCAGCAGCCTAGGGACAGCTCAGGGCTACACCTTC. It is translated as CASSLGTAQGYTF.

The J gene is TRBJ1-3, the V gene TRBV4-1; D gene ambiguous. This CDR3 has 15 amino acids. Germline V CDR1 and CDR2: MGHRA, YSYEKL. Trimming took off 1 base at V and 8 bases at J, with 15 bases between the two ends. The CDR3 loop is CASSQVFDLLDTIYF. The CDR3 DNA reads as TGCGCCAGCAGCCAAGTCTTTGACCTTTTGGACACCATATATTTT.

The chain combines TRBV4-1 with TRBJ2-3; D might be TRBD1 (5 bases). The germline V and J ends were trimmed by 2 bases and 6 bases, with 12 bases remaining between them. Germline CDR1 reads MGHRA; CDR2 reads YSYEKL. CDR3 length: 14 residues. The CDR3 DNA reads as TGCGCCAGCAGCCAACCCGGAACAGGTGATACGCAGTATTTT. It encodes CASSQPGTGDTQYF.

CDR3 loop: CASSLARKGLAGVADTQYF. The CDR3 DNA follows: TGTGCCAGCAGCTTAGCGCGTAAGGGACTAGCGGGAGTGGCAGATACGCAGTATTTT. V and J are TRBV7-6 and TRBJ2-3, with 14 positions matching TRBD2. The CDR3 extends over 19 amino acids. The ends lost 0 bases at V and 4 bases at J; junction bases unmatched: 9. Germline CDR1 is SGHVS and CDR2 is FNYEAQ. Together with reference TRBV7-6 and TRBJ2-3, the CDR3 gives the full variable domain: GAGVSQSPRYKVTKRGQDVALRCDPISGHVSLYWYRQALGQGPEFLTYFNYEAQQDKSGLPNDRFSAERPEGSISTLTIQRTEQRDSAMYRCASSLARKGLAGVADTQYFGPGTRLTVL.

J is TRBJ1-2 and V is TRBV19; D is uncertain. The CDR3 totals 15 residues. Germline-derived CDR1 and CDR2 are LNHDA and SQIVND (reference sequence). With 7 bases removed from V and 1 base from J, the gap between germline ends came to 16 bases. CDR3 sequence (DNA): TGTGCCAGTAACACATGGGCGGCGTATAACTATGGCTACACCTTC. This translates into CASNTWAAYNYGYTF.

This clone came up once. This chain uses TRBV7-3 with TRBJ2-2; 7 bases align to TRBD1. The CDR3 totals 14 residues. The V and J ends lost 2 bases and 6 bases, in that order; junction bases with no gene match: 3. Germline V gene lookup returns CDR1 SGHTA and CDR2 FQGTGA. DNA of the CDR3: TGTGCCAGCAGCTTAGCAGGGGGTCCCGGGGAGCTGTTTTTT. The encoded protein is CASSLAGGPGELFF.

The DNA for the CDR3 is TGCGCCAGCAGCTTCTCAGCCGCGACTAGCGCCGGGGAGCTGTTTTTT. Amino acids: CASSFSAATSAGELFF. The chain is built from TRBV4-1 and TRBJ2-2; 8 bases map to TRBD2. This CDR3 region has 16 residues. Germline V CDR1 and CDR2: MGHRA, YSYEKL. The V segment lost 5 bases and the J segment 6 bases; nucleotides outside the gene matches: 11.

This clone has only one observation. The chain employs TRBV19 and TRBJ1-1; the D gene is possibly TRBD1 (5 bases). V lost 7 bases and J 4 bases, leaving 16 bases between the germline ends. The CDR3 spans 14 residues. Germline V lookup: CDR1 LNHDA, CDR2 SQIVND (reference sequence). This chain's CDR3 is CASTPDGGFTEAFF. The CDR3, as DNA: TGTGCCAGTACCCCGGATGGGGGATTCACTGAAGCTTTCTTT.

This chain joins TRBV11-2 and TRBJ2-7, with 12 bases lining up with TRBD2. Germline V lookup: CDR1 SGHAT, CDR2 FQNNGV. The CDR3 spans 17 residues. With 3 bases clipped from V and 1 base from J, the junction kept 7 bases outside the gene matches. The CDR3, as DNA: TGTGCCAGCAGCTTGACTAGCGGGAGAGACCAATCCTACGAGCAGTACTTC. Encoded protein: CASSLTSGRDQSYEQYF.

This clone came up a few times. The chain is built from TRBV7-9 and TRBJ1-1; 7 bases fit TRBD1. CDR1 is SEHNR, CDR2 FQNEAQ, per germline (reference sequence). The CDR3 has 14 amino acids. Unmatched junction bases numbered 6, after V lost 4 bases and J lost 4 bases. The CDR3 protein is CASSSPYRGTEAFF. The CDR3 DNA sequence: TGTGCCAGCAGCTCCCCTTACAGGGGCACTGAAGCTTTCTTT.

This clone has more than one count but fewer than ten. The chain links TRBV4-2 to TRBJ1-5; D is unclear. Trimming shortened V by 4 bases and J by 6 bases, and 10 bases separated the two germline ends. CDR1 and CDR2 from the germline V gene are LGHNA and YNFKEQ. This CDR3 is 13 amino acids long. Written as DNA, the CDR3 is TGTGCCAGCAGCCCCGAAGGTAGTCAGCCCCAGCATTTT. Translating it yields CASSPEGSQPQHF.

This chain links TRBV27 with TRBJ2-7, with D perhaps TRBD1 (6 bases). The CDR3 consists of 16 residues. V lost 5 bases to trimming and J lost 4 bases, with 21 bases between them. Germline V gene data show CDR1 as MNHEY and CDR2 as SMNVEV (reference sequence). The CDR3 protein is CASSPITGIPLYEQYF. The CDR3 nucleotides are TGTGCCAGCAGTCCAATAACAGGGATTCCACTTTACGAGCAGTACTTC.

Regarding this clone: The junction departs from germline at one end; a sequencing error may be responsible. The chain uses TRBV4-3 and TRBJ2-1; 7 nucleotides match TRBD2. This CDR3 is 15 amino acids long. Germline V lookup: CDR1 LGHNA, CDR2 YSLEER. The CDR3 DNA is TGCGCCAGCAACCAAGGGGACTACCACTACAATGAGCAGTTCTTC. This encodes CASNQGDYHYNEQFF.

V usage is TRBV11-2 and J usage is TRBJ2-1; TRBD2 aligns across 8 bases. Trimming removed 0 bases from V and 4 bases from J; junction bases left unmatched: 2. The germline V gene encodes CDR1 SGHAT and CDR2 FQNNGV. CDR3 length: 15 amino acids. CDR3: CASSLEASGYNEQFF. The CDR3 DNA reads as TGTGCCAGCAGCTTAGAGGCTAGCGGGTACAATGAGCAGTTCTTC.

This chain joins TRBV6-5 and TRBJ1-2; no definite D call. V was clipped by 7 bases and J by 4 bases, with 16 bases between them. The CDR3 sequence is 14 residues long. CDR1 is MNHEY, CDR2 SVGAGI, per germline. This chain's CDR3 is CASTDRPGIYGYTF. The DNA of the CDR3 is TGTGCCAGCACCGATAGGCCGGGGATCTATGGCTACACCTTC.

The chain has TRBV19 and TRBJ1-1; D call uncertain. This CDR3 has 13 residues. V lost 3 bases to trimming and J lost 3 bases, with 8 bases between them. Per the germline V gene, CDR1 is LNHDA and CDR2 is SQIVND (reference sequence). The CDR3 protein is CASSIQGYTEAFF. The CDR3 nucleotides are TGTGCCAGTAGTATTCAAGGGTACACTGAAGCTTTCTTT.

The gene calls are TRBV29-1 and TRBJ1-2; perhaps TRBD1 as D (6 bases). The germline V gene encodes CDR1 SQVTM and CDR2 ANQGSEA. V lost 5 bases and J lost 2, with 12 bases in between. This CDR3 region has 13 residues. CDR3 nucleotide sequence: TGCAGCGTTCTTGGAGGGGGGAACTATGGCTACACCTTC. Translating gives CSVLGGGNYGYTF.

This sequence joins TRBV6-5 and TRBJ1-2; D is ambiguous. The CDR3 extends over 11 amino acids. Germline assignment: CDR1 MNHEY and CDR2 SVGAGI. Trimming took off 8 bases at V and 7 bases at J, with 11 bases between the two ends. The CDR3 DNA is TGTGCCAGCGGGCCGGTAGGTGGCTACACCTTC. Its translation is CASGPVGGYTF.

The CDR3 sequence: CASSPYQGLAKADTQYF. CDR3 DNA: TGTGCCAGCAGTCCCTACCAGGGACTAGCTAAGGCAGATACGCAGTATTTT. The V gene is TRBV27, the J gene TRBJ2-3, with 9 bases lining up with TRBD2. The CDR3 runs to 17 residues. V was pared by 5 bases and J by 4 bases, with 13 bases of the junction left unmatched. Germline V CDR1 and CDR2: MNHEY, SMNVEV (reference sequence).

The CDR3 nucleotides are TGTGCCAGCAACGAAAGACGGAGCGGGAGGCCAGAAAGGGGGGAGACCCAGTACTTC. Protein product: CASNERRSGRPERGETQYF. The V and J genes are TRBV7-8 and TRBJ2-5; the match to TRBD2 covers 9 bases. Trimming took 7 bases from V and 5 from J; bases not matched to a gene: 23. Germline V gives CDR1 SGHVS, CDR2 FQNEAQ. The CDR3 sequence is 19 residues long.

The rearrangement uses TRBV28 and TRBJ2-1; perhaps TRBD1 as D (5 bases). Germline V CDR1 and CDR2: MDHEN, SYDVKM. The germline V and J ends were trimmed by 6 bases and 0 bases, with 21 bases remaining between them. The CDR3 length is 18 residues. In DNA form, the CDR3 reads TGTGCCAGCAGAACCGACAGTCCCCTAAGGAGCTCCTACAATGAGCAGTTCTTC. Protein: CASRTDSPLRSSYNEQFF.

The count of this clone is one. V and J are TRBV28 and TRBJ2-3; a possible D gene is TRBD2 (5 bases). V lost 5 bases and J lost 0, with 21 bases in between. The CDR3 has 18 residues. The germline V gene encodes CDR1 MDHEN and CDR2 SYDVKM. CDR3 nucleotide sequence: TGTGCCAGCAGTCCCAGCGTGCGGAGGCTAGATAGCACAGATACGCAGTATTTT. Translating it yields CASSPSVRRLDSTDTQYF.

The genes are TRBV19 and TRBJ2-3; the D is unclear. Germline V gene sequence: CDR1 LNHDA, CDR2 SQIVND (reference sequence). Between the trimmed V and J ends, which lost 0 bases and 0 bases, there was a span of 10 bases. CDR3 length: 16 residues. The CDR3 spells CASSIDHDPSTDTQYF. In DNA, the CDR3 is TGTGCCAGTAGTATAGATCACGACCCAAGCACAGATACGCAGTATTTT.

This sequence joins TRBV28 and TRBJ2-7; D not resolved. Germline V gene data show CDR1 as MDHEN and CDR2 as SYDVKM. The CDR3 sequence is 15 residues long. V shed 1 base and J shed 0 bases, with 10 bases lying between them. The chain's CDR3 is CASSLYGVLSYEQYF. In nucleotides, the CDR3 is TGTGCCAGCAGTTTATATGGGGTTCTCTCCTACGAGCAGTACTTC.

The chain uses TRBV19 and TRBJ1-5, with no clear D. The germline V and J ends were trimmed by 5 bases and 6 bases, with 11 bases remaining between them. The germline V gene has CDR1 LNHDA and CDR2 SQIVND (reference sequence). This CDR3 has 13 amino acids. The CDR3 DNA is TGTGCCAGTAGTTCTATCTTGGGTCAGCCCCAGCATTTT. Protein: CASSSILGQPQHF.

This chain joins TRBV28 and TRBJ2-1; 7 nucleotides line up with TRBD2. V gave up 5 bases and J gave up 7 bases; unmatched junction bases: 17. The length of the CDR3 is 17 residues. Germline V gives CDR1 MDHEN, CDR2 SYDVKM. The CDR3 reads CASSLLTRLGGGNEQFF. For the CDR3, the DNA is TGTGCCAGCAGTCTCCTAACCAGACTGGGGGGAGGGAATGAGCAGTTCTTC. The full variable domain, with the rest looked up from reference TRBV28 and TRBJ2-1, is DVKVTQSSRYLVKRTGEKVFLECVQDMDHENMFWYRQDPGLGLRLIYFSYDVKMKEKGDIPEGYSVSREKKERFSLILESASTNQTSMYLCASSLLTRLGGGNEQFFGPGTRLTVL.

The gene calls are TRBV4-1 and TRBJ2-7, with a possible D match to TRBD2 (7 bases). This CDR3 comprises 16 residues. Trimming stripped 5 bases from V and 2 bases from J, with 19 bases between. The V gene's germline CDR1 is MGHRA and CDR2 YSYEKL. CDR3 amino acids: CASSSTRGGRPYEQYF. The CDR3 DNA reads as TGCGCCAGCAGCTCTACGAGGGGGGGTCGCCCCTACGAGCAGTACTTC.

The rearrangement joins TRBV10-1 to TRBJ1-1; D not resolved. The CDR3 loop spans 13 amino acids. Per the germline V gene, CDR1 is WNHNN and CDR2 is SYGVQD (reference sequence). With 4 bases removed from V and 6 bases from J, the gap between germline ends came to 12 bases. CDR3 DNA: TGCGCCAGCAGTGTAACGCTGACCGCTGAAGCTTTCTTT. Encoded protein: CASSVTLTAEAFF.